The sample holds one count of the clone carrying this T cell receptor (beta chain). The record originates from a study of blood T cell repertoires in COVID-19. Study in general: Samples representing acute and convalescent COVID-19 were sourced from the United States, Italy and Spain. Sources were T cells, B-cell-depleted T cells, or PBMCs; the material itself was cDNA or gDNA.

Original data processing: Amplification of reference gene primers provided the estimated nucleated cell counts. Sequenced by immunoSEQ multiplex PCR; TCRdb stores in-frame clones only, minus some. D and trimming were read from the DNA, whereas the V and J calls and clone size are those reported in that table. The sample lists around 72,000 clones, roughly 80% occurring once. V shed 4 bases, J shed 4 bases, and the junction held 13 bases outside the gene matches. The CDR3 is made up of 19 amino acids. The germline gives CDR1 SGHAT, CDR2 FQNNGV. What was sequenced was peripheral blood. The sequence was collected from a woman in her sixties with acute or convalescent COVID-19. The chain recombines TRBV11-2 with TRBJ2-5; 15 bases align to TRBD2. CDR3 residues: CASSSKQGLAGGGGETQYF. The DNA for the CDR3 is TGTGCCAGCAGCTCGAAACAGGGACTAGCGGGAGGAGGTGGAGAGACCCAGTACTTC.